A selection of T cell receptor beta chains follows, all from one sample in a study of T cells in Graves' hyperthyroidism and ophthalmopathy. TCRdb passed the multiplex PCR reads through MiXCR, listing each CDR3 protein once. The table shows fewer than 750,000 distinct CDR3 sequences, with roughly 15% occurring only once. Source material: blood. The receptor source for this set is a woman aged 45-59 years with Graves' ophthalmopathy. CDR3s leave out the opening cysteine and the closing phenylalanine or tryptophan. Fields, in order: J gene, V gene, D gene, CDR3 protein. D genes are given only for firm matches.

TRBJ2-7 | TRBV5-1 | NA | ASSLALQRTYEQY
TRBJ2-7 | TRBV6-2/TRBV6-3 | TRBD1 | ASSYEPSDRDRGTTYYEQY
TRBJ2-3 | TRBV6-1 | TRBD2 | ASRRLAGQRTDTQY
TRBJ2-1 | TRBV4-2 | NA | ASSQDVMTAARSYNEQF
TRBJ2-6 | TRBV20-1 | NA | SATPGDRLSGANVLT
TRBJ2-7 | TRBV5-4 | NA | ASSFPGTGDEQY
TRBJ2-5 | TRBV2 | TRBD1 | ASSPNIGGETQY
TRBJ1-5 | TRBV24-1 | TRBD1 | ATSDRPGRTGLGQPQH
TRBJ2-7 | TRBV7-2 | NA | ASSTRPRDGVPYEQY
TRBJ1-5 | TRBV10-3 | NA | APSQDDSNQPQH
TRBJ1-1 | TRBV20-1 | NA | SLGVGGQTEAF
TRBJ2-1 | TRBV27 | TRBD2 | ASSFRRTSGRREVYNEQF
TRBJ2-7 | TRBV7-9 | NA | ASSLAAGTPSSYEQY
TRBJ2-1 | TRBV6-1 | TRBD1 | ASRPPGQGKNEQF
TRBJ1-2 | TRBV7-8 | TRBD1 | ASSSERTGGGKYGYT
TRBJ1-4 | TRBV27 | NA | ASSLRPRGERNEKLF
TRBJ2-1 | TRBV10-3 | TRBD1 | AISESAGGFGNEQF
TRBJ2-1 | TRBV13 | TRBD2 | ASRPRTPGTSGSQSYNEQF
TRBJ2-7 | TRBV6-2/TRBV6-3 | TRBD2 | ASPKGLAGVNEQY
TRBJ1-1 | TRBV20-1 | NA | SAYSVPGAF
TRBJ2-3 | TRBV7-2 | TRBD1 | ASSPDRGTDTQY
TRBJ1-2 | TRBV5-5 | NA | ASSLSTAISNYGYT
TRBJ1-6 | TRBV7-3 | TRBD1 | ASSLKQDPGTAGSPLH
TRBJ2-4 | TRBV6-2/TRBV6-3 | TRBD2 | ASIKAGDPGNIQY
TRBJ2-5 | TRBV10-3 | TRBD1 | AIRGTGGQETQY
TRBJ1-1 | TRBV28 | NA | ASSLRTVRNTEAF
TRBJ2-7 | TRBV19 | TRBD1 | ASSFGTGGLYEQY
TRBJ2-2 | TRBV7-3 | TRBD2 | ASSWGGVGTGELF
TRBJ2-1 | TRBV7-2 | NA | ASSLTTAVSYNEQF
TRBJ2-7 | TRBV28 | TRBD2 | ASSFYGGGLAGGAHEQY
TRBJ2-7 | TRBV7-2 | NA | ASSLQGSGQY
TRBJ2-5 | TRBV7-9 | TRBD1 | ASSQGQGETQY
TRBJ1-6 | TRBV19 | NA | ASKPSAETNSPLH
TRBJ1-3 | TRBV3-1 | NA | ASSQLARAGGNTIY
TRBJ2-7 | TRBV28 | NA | ASSPMAPDEQY
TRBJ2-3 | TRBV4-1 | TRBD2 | ASSQDPTSTSGSTDTQY
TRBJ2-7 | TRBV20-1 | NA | SALAPLGSSSYEQY
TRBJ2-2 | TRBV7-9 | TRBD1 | ASRNRQGAVTGELF
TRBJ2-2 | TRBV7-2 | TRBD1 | ASSLVGGEGGELF
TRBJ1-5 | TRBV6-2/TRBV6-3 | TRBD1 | ASIAGTGGPWQPQH
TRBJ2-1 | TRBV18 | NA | ASSPSRASHNEQF
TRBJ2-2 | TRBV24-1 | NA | ATKPGHLSNTGELF
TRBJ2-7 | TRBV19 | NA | ASSMSFRGGSGSYEQY
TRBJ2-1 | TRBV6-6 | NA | ASSYHVVQQTNEQF
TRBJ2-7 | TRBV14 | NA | ASSQGRASPYEQY
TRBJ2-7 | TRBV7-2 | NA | ASSLYGSGDSYEQY
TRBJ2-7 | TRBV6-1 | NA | ASSVSIYEQY
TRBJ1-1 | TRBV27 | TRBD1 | ASTPGTVPTEAF
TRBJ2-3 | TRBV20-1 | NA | SARDFGGRTQY
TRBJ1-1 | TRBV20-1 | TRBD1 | SARRGGENTEAF
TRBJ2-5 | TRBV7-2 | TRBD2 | ASTLTGTSVQETQY
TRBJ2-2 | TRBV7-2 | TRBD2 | ANSLGAGGPPGELF
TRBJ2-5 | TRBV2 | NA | ASSPLLPQGETQY
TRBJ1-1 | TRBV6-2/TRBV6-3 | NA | ASSYADMNTEAF